Given below is one TCR beta chain in context. This clonotype showed up many times. What antigen it recognizes has not been identified. No per-base quality is available; no much larger clone lies one base away. In the paper's terms, the time point label means: patch test 2, 6 weeks after DPC sensitization. In light of the paper, this sample's treatment or condition label describes: therapeutic diphenylcyclopropenone sensitization with weekly scalp DPC. At every patch-test visit, the blood draw took place before the patch test was put on. Eligible patients were aged 18 to 70, diagnosed with alopecia, deemed suitable for DPC therapy, and excluded if pregnant. Total RNA was extracted from unfractionated whole blood that had been collected in Tempus Blood RNA tubes. The CDR3 covers 11 residues, taking in both the cysteine and the phenylalanine. Kept here is only the CDR3 DNA, which spans 33 bases and is read in frame from base 1. As encoded in the germline V gene, CDR1 is SNHLY while CDR2 is FYNNEI. The junction shows trimming of 4 bases on V and 3 bases on J, plus 3 bases between the germline ends.

This sample is part of a study of human T cells and chemical hapten exposure (dated by TCRdb to the early 2020s). Some background on the complete study: For sensitization, 2% DPC in acetone was applied to a 2 cm by 2 cm area of upper inner arm skin. Throughout the study period of around 24 weeks, patients also received therapeutic DPC doses to the scalp every week. Patch tests used Finn chambers with 0.01% DPC on the upper back, scored after 6 days by International Contact Dermatitis Research Group standards. Alopecia areata with under or over 50% scalp involvement, alopecia totalis and alopecia universalis were represented in the patient cohort, which was mostly female. Libraries were combined into a pool for sequencing, and differences in TCR yield between samples came mainly from small differences in library volumes within the pool. In alopecia patients, the study followed how the peripheral blood TCR repertoire changed in vivo over primary and secondary sensitization to diphenylcyclopropenone (DPC), a hapten. Blood was sampled from patients pre-sensitization (week 0) and at 2, 6 and about 24 weeks after DPC sensitization. Twenty-nine alopecia patients provided blood for TCR sequencing at one to four time points (pre-sensitization, 2, 6 and 24 weeks).

Preparation of the library involved RACE. Sequenced on a NextSeq 500. Library preparation attached unique molecular identifiers to individual cDNA molecules for quantitative, reproducible TCR counting. Both TCR alpha and TCR beta chains were sequenced from each blood RNA sample. Under the source paper's analysis protocol: A median of about 89,000 TCRs per sample was observed, with a range of about 23,224 to 750,000. V, J and CDR3 annotation of the TCR reads was performed with the Decombinator software suite. For PS versus PT1 abundance plots, all samples were subsampled to the same number of TCRs (28,000). TCRs were defined as expanded if absent before sensitization and observed at least eight times at the 2-week time point. TCRdb trimmed the raw reads at Q25, called clones with MiXCR and kept productive beta chains. When rows share a CDR3 protein, they turn into one entry using the most common DNA and genes. The V and J calls and clone size come from TCRdb's table, not from the authors' own analysis. Counted in this sample were about 78,000 distinct CDR3 sequences; about 9% of them appeared once. The top ten clones comprise roughly 3% of the sample.

The study at large found these results: Alopecia, a presumed autoimmune disease, was present in all patients, so the immune response of the patients might differ from that of healthy individuals. Compared with pre-sensitization or healthy control sets, expanded TCRs formed significantly more large CDR3 similarity clusters, which is consistent with antigen-driven responses. The number of PT1 expanded TCRs positively correlated with patch test score, significant at thresholds 8, 16 and 32 but not 4. DPC sensitization did not change how many TCRs were above 1 in 1000 frequency, and no evidence was found of alterations in global repertoire structure. Repeated subsampling changed both the strength of the expansion versus patch-test correlation and the threshold at which that correlation became significant.

The sequence joins TRBV2 to TRBJ1-1, with the D gene uncertain. This clonotype was obtained from a woman aged 45-65 years with alopecia areata. Some clones in this sample may be carry-over from other donors' samples. Source: whole blood, taken in connection with sensitization to the hapten diphenylcyclopropenone (DPC). The nucleotides are TGTGCCAGCAGTGGGGACACTGAAGCTTTCTTT. Protein translation: CASSGDTEAFF.